A selection of T cell receptor beta chains follows, all from one sample in a study of T cell changes during pregnancy in multiple sclerosis. Method: immunoSEQ multiplex PCR; TCRdb's copy keeps in-frame clones and lacks some. The sample has about 32,000 clones; roughly nine tenths are singletons. The source material was CD8+ T cells from peripheral blood mononuclear cells, sampled in the first trimester of pregnancy. The receptors were sampled from a female donor with multiple sclerosis, enrolled in a pregnancy study. Both conserved end residues are part of each CDR3. Some rows mark clone size as missing; the rest say once, few, many or name a class of expanded clone.

TRBV28 | . | CASRTGTPYGYTF
TRBV5-6 | . | CASSLALAGPTDTQYF
TRBV27 | once | CASSLSVIRTDTQYF
TRBV7-2 | . | CASSLAAGGTGNTIYF
TRBV4-2 | . | CASSRRSTAPEYEQYF
TRBV7-2 | once | CASSLEDPRDTQYF
TRBV30 | . | CAWSVAGEWNNEQFF
TRBV7-2 | once | CASSLEPYSNQPQHF
TRBV7-8 | . | CASSLGTAYEQYF
TRBV2 | . | CASSDTGLAGVATNNEQFF
TRBV27 | . | CASSLSGRGQGYTF
TRBV6-5 | . | CASSPGGDGYTF
TRBV19 | . | CASSMDSSYEQYF
TRBV6-1 | . | CASSEFPTGELFF
TRBV4-1 | . | CASSQVYRGGTGELFF
TRBV6-1 | medium-sized | CASSELAGDQETQYF
TRBV9 | . | CASSVATSGRSTHEQFF
TRBV4-1 | . | CASSQSSGTSGNLAQFF
TRBV5-6 | . | CASRVQEGYEQYF
TRBV7-7 | . | CASSLGLGTSHEQFF
TRBV4-1 | . | CASSHGTSGSSHEQYF
TRBV2 | . | CASSEGITHEQYF
TRBV10-2 | . | CANRETDTGELFF
TRBV10-1 | . | CASSDTGSADTQYF
TRBV27 | . | CASGDRGPYNEQFF
TRBV4-1 | . | CASSQPRGLPQETQYF
TRBV10-3 | . | CASGGRHEQYF
TRBV6-5 | . | CASSSLSQHSYEQYF
TRBV5-4 | . | CASSPAGVIYGYTF
TRBV4-2 | . | CASSQDTLAGYEQYF
TRBV9 | . | CASSGYGANTEAFF
TRBV19 | . | CASSPVAGVADEQFF
TRBV5-4 | . | CASSWGGSGAAYNEQFF
TRBV27 | . | CATMGHREGPGLYEQYF
TRBV30 | . | CAWSVVAGAAYEQYF
TRBV5-1 | . | CASSFQIYSPGELFF
TRBV7-9 | . | CASSGFPLTGGPETQYF
TRBV5-1 | . | CASSLRQSYEQYF
TRBV13 | . | CASSPRLSFPYEQYF
TRBV18 | . | CASSPPGGEAEQYF
TRBV7-2 | . | CASSLGRIREAFF
TRBV2 | . | CASRETSGLTYEQYF
TRBV4-2 | few | CASSQTTSGTDTQYF
TRBV27 | . | CASSLIGMPGLSYEQYF
TRBV9 | . | CASSEEDSAYNEQFF
TRBV30 | . | CAWSPQANTEAFF
TRBV6-5 | few | CASSYSDGEAFF